This T cell receptor beta chain was recorded in a study of blood T cell repertoires in COVID-19. Across roughly 25 US areas, participants ranged in age from roughly 18 to 95 years. Exposed volunteers were people who met a COVID-19 case within 2 weeks before study entry. TCRdb's copy holds only in-frame clones and misses some; the assay was immunoSEQ multiplex PCR. The sample shows roughly 230,000 clones, 80% to 90% of them seen only once. The source is a woman aged 50 to 60 who had been exposed to COVID-19. The sample taken for sequencing was PBMCs or T cells enriched from blood (not recorded which).

The CDR3 sequence: CASSQVTGGEQYF. In DNA, the CDR3 is TGCGCCAGCAGCCAAGTCACCGGCGGGGAGCAGTACTTC. The gene calls are TRBV4-1 and TRBJ2-7; TRBD2 might be the D (5 bases). CDR1 and CDR2 (germline): MGHRA, YSYEKL. The CDR3 runs 13 residues. V was shortened by 1 base and J by 7 bases, with 11 bases between the two germline ends.